Below, 15 T cell receptor beta chains from the same sample are listed, as sequenced in a study of blood T cell repertoires in COVID-19. Sequencing was performed with immunoSEQ multiplex PCR; in TCRdb, only in-frame clones are kept and a portion is missing. The sample gives more than 250,000 clones, roughly 80% of which show up once; approximately 5% is in the top ten. Sequencing used PBMCs or T cells enriched from blood (not recorded which). Source of these receptors: a man aged 35 to 55 who had been exposed to COVID-19.

The rearrangement links TRBV10-3 to TRBJ1-2; the match to TRBD1 covers 10 bases. Germline assignment: CDR1 ENHRY and CDR2 SYGVKD. V lost 0 bases to trimming and J lost 3 bases; unmatched junction nucleotides: 1. The CDR3 loop spans 15 amino acids. DNA for the CDR3: TGTGCCATCAGTGAGTCTGGGACAGGGGACTATGGCTACACCTTC. This gives the protein CAISESGTGDYGYTF.

The rearrangement links TRBV6-5 to TRBJ2-7; no reliable D call. Trimming shortened V by 2 bases and J by 4 bases, and 3 bases separated the two germline ends. This CDR3 contains 11 residues. The germline gives CDR1 MNHEY, CDR2 SVGAGI. CDR3 in DNA: TGTGCCAGCAGTTACCTTTACGAGCAGTACTTC. Its protein product is CASSYLYEQYF.

The V and J genes are TRBV25-1 and TRBJ2-5, with 8 bases fitting TRBD1. Germline V gene data show CDR1 as MGHDK and CDR2 as SYGVNS. J gave up 4 bases and V 3 bases, and 4 bases lay outside the gene matches. The CDR3 sequence is 14 residues long. CDR3 coding DNA: TGTGCCAGCAGTGATAAAGACAGGGGAGAGACCCAGTACTTC. Translation: CASSDKDRGETQYF.

In its sample, this clone was seen a few times. J is TRBJ1-1 and V is TRBV2; no clear D gene. V dropped 6 bases and J dropped 4 bases, with 15 bases sitting between them. The CDR3 is 14 amino acids. Germline CDR1 SNHLY, CDR2 FYNNEI. CDR3 loop: CASSNSARITEAFF. The DNA for the CDR3 is TGTGCCAGCAGCAACAGTGCACGGATCACTGAAGCTTTCTTT.

This chain links TRBV29-1 with TRBJ2-7, with D maybe TRBD2 (5 bases). The V and J ends lost 4 bases and 7 bases respectively, with 17 bases between them. The CDR3 length is 13 residues. CDR1 and CDR2 from the germline V gene are SQVTM and ANQGSEA. The CDR3 coding sequence is TGCAGCGTTGCCTCCCAGGCCAAGCGGGAGCAGTACTTC. The encoded protein is CSVASQAKREQYF.

This clone occurred a few times. The rearrangement uses TRBV6-1 and TRBJ1-3, with D possibly being TRBD1 (5 bases). Germline V gives CDR1 MNHNS, CDR2 SASEGT. V shed 6 bases and J shed 0 bases, with 18 bases lying between them. The CDR3 consists of 17 residues. The CDR3 DNA reads as TGTGCCAGCAGCGAAACCCGACAGACAACCTCTGGAAACACCATATATTTT. Protein product: CASSETRQTTSGNTIYF.

The genes are TRBV5-4 and TRBJ2-1; tentatively, D is TRBD1 (7 bases). V was clipped by 2 bases and J by 7 bases, with 25 bases between them. CDR3 length: 18 residues. Germline assignment: CDR1 SGHNT and CDR2 YYREEE (reference sequence). The CDR3 spells CASSLSRAAGGQINEQFF. CDR3 nucleotides: TGTGCCAGCAGCTTATCGAGGGCAGCAGGGGGGCAAATTAATGAGCAGTTCTTC.

This chain uses TRBV27 with TRBJ1-5, with a tentative D call TRBD1 (5 bases). The CDR3 runs to 12 residues. Germline CDR1 reads MNHEY; CDR2 reads SMNVEV (reference sequence). V was pared by 6 bases and J by 4 bases, with 7 bases between. CDR3 sequence: CASRDINQPQHF. The DNA of the CDR3 is TGTGCCAGCAGGGACATTAATCAGCCCCAGCATTTT.

This clone was seen ten or more times. This CDR3 is also generated by other DNA sequences in the sample. The V gene is TRBV6-2 or TRBV6-3, the J gene TRBJ2-3; D unresolved. CDR1 is MNHEY, CDR2 SVGEGT, per germline. Trimming took off 3 bases at V and 7 bases at J, with 5 bases between the two ends. The CDR3 runs to 11 residues. The DNA of the CDR3 is TGTGCCAGCAGTTATTCATATACGCAGTATTTT. Encoded protein: CASSYSYTQYF.

V is TRBV6-5 and J is TRBJ1-2; a weak D match, TRBD1 (5 bases). CDR1 MNHEY and CDR2 SVGAGI come from the germline V gene. Deletions cut 8 bases from V and 8 bases from J, with 15 bases between. The length of the CDR3 is 12 residues. The CDR3 DNA reads as TGTGCCAGCCGGAGGGACCTCCTGGGCTACACCTTC. Its translation is CASRRDLLGYTF.

CDR3 DNA sequence: TGTGCCACCAGTGGGACAGGGACGACAGATACGCAGTATTTT. Translation gives CATSGTGTTDTQYF. The chain carries TRBV24-1 and TRBJ2-3, with TRBD1 matching 8 bases. J was trimmed by 3 bases and V by 5 bases; bases with no gene match: 3. Germline V lookup: CDR1 KGHDR, CDR2 SFDVKD. The CDR3 has 14 amino acids.

V gene TRBV6-5 combines with J gene TRBJ2-3; 9 bases agree with TRBD2. The V and J ends lost 9 bases and 4 bases, in that order; junction bases with no gene match: 11. The germline gives CDR1 MNHEY, CDR2 SVGAGI. This CDR3 is built from 15 residues. CDR3 DNA: TGTGCCAGTGGTACAAGACTAGCGGAGGCAGATACGCAGTATTTT. Translated: CASGTRLAEADTQYF.

The gene calls are TRBV5-1 and TRBJ2-7, with TRBD2 matching 11 bases. The CDR3 length is 15 residues. Losses at the gene ends were 2 bases for V and 4 bases for J; bases not matched to a gene: 5. Germline V CDR1 and CDR2: SGHRS, YFSETQ. The CDR3 sequence is CASSLRLAGPYEQYF. The CDR3 DNA reads TGCGCCAGCAGCTTAAGACTAGCGGGGCCTTACGAGCAGTACTTC. The entire variable domain, with the rest obtained from reference TRBV5-1 and TRBJ2-7, is as follows: KAGVTQTPRYLIKTRGQQVTLSCSPISGHRSVSWYQQTPGQGLQFLFEYFSETQRNKGNFPGRFSGRQFSNSRSEMNVSTLELGDSALYLCASSLRLAGPYEQYFGPGTRLTVT.

The chain combines TRBV7-6 with TRBJ1-6; 8 bases agree with TRBD1. The length of the CDR3 is 15 residues. In germline, CDR1 is SGHVS, CDR2 FNYEAQ. J lost 7 bases, V lost 5 bases, and 7 bases had no gene match. As DNA, the CDR3 is TGTGCCAGCAGCCAAGGGACAGGCGGGAATTCACCCCTCCACTTT. As protein: CASSQGTGGNSPLHF.

This rearrangement joins TRBV3-1 (or the pseudogene TRBV3-2) to TRBJ1-1; TRBD1 agrees at 7 bases. J gave up 3 bases and V 1 base, and 5 bases lay outside the gene matches. Germline CDR1 and CDR2: LGHDT and YNNKEL (reference sequence). The CDR3 length is 15 residues. CDR3 nucleotide sequence: TGTGCCAGCAGCCAAGGAGGGACAGCTTACACTGAAGCTTTCTTT. Translation: CASSQGGTAYTEAFF.